The text below deals with one T cell receptor beta chain. The data were produced by immunoSEQ multiplex PCR, yet TCRdb's version contains in-frame clones alone and is incomplete. This table has about 100,000 clones, about 86% appearing once. These data come from a study of control samples from healthy donors and cancer patients. This CDR3 region has 17 residues. Germline V gives CDR1 MDHEN, CDR2 SYDVKM. The V end lost 2 bases, the J end lost 5 bases, and 19 bases lay between the germline ends. This receptor was obtained from a man aged 25 to 45 in good health. The chain recombines TRBV28 with TRBJ1-5; tentatively, D is TRBD1 (5 bases). The specimen was blood. The CDR3, as DNA: TGTGCCAGCAGTTTAAATTCTAGGGGACTGACTCATCAGCCCCAGCATTTT. Amino acids: CASSLNSRGLTHQPQHF.